These 3 T cell receptor beta chains originate from one sample sequenced in a study of cytomegalovirus exposure and HLA in healthy donors (dated by TCRdb to 2016 to 2017). Receptors were amplified or captured by the immunoSEQ multiplex PCR assay. The multiplex PCR relied on a mix of 60 forward primers for TCR Vbeta segments and 13 reverse primers for TCR Jbeta segments. TCRdb holds this immuneACCESS table with in-frame rearrangements only. Some clones are missing; in checked studies, unresolved V genes explain under half, and the rest has no known cause. The sample has 130,000 or so clones on record, 60% to 85% of them singletons. The ten largest clonotypes hold about 3.5% of the sample. The source material was PBMCs. The receptors were sampled from a man aged 30 to 45 in good health and CMV-seronegative.

The chain combines TRBV6-1 with TRBJ1-5, with 8 bases identical to TRBD1. V lost 3 bases, J lost 5 bases, and 3 bases stayed unmatched. Germline V lookup: CDR1 MNHNS, CDR2 SASEGT. The CDR3 is 14 amino acids. The CDR3 nucleotides are TGTGCCAGCAGTGAGGACAGGGCTTATCAGCCCCAGCATTTT. This gives the protein CASSEDRAYQPQHF.

The gene calls are TRBV5-1 and TRBJ1-2; 8 nucleotides align to TRBD1. The germline V gene encodes CDR1 SGHRS and CDR2 YFSETQ. The CDR3 sequence is 16 residues long. V trimming: 2 bases; J trimming: 6 bases; junction bases outside the gene matches: 12. In DNA, the CDR3 is TGCGCCAGCAGCTTCGACTCAGGGGGCTTTGGTCATGGCTACACCTTC. It encodes CASSFDSGGFGHGYTF. Using reference TRBV5-1 and TRBJ1-2 for the parts outside the CDR3, the full variable domain is KAGVTQTPRYLIKTRGQQVTLSCSPISGHRSVSWYQQTPGQGLQFLFEYFSETQRNKGNFPGRFSGRQFSNSRSEMNVSTLELGDSALYLCASSFDSGGFGHGYTFGSGTRLTVV.

The CDR3 DNA is TGCGCCAGCTCCGTAGGGACTCGCCCCGCCAATGAGCAGTTCTTC. This translates into CASSVGTRPANEQFF. The chain links TRBV5-1 to TRBJ2-1; tentatively, D is TRBD2 (6 bases). The germline V and J ends were trimmed by 7 bases and 6 bases, with 20 bases remaining between them. CDR3 size: 15 residues. Germline V gene data show CDR1 as SGHRS and CDR2 as YFSETQ.